This is a list of T cell receptor beta chains from one sample in a study of T cells in Graves' hyperthyroidism and ophthalmopathy. Each CDR3 protein gets one entry after TCRdb re-called the multiplex PCR reads with MiXCR. Here the sample spans hundreds of thousands of distinct CDR3 sequences, 14% being singletons. The sample consisted of blood. These receptors were taken from a woman aged 25-40 years with Graves' hyperthyroidism. CDR3s include the opening cysteine and the closing phenylalanine or tryptophan. The D gene is left open where the match is weak. Only some rows state a clone size, as once, few, many or a class for expanded clones.

J: TRBJ1-6
V: TRBV9
size: few
D: -
DNA: TGTGCCAGCAGCGGAGGTCCCAAGAACTCCTATAATTCACCCCTCCACTTT
CDR3: CASSGGPKNSYNSPLHF

J: TRBJ2-3
V: TRBV28
size: many
D: TRBD2
DNA: TGTGCCAGCAGTCTAATCCTAGCGGGAGATATGAGGGCGCAGTATTTT
CDR3: CASSLILAGDMRAQYF

J: TRBJ2-5
V: TRBV5-4
size: few
D: TRBD1
DNA: TGTGCCAGCAGCTCCGCCGGGACAGGGGGCATTCGGGGAGAGACCCAGTACTTC
CDR3: CASSSAGTGGIRGETQYF

J: TRBJ2-3
V: TRBV9
size: many
D: -
DNA: TGTGCCAGCAGCGTAGAAGGATCTAGCACAGATACGCAGTATTTT
CDR3: CASSVEGSSTDTQYF

J: TRBJ1-1
V: TRBV5-4
size: -
D: -
DNA: TGTGCCAGCAGCTCGACGGGGCAAGCTTTCTTT
CDR3: CASSSTGQAFF

J: TRBJ2-5
V: TRBV19
size: few
D: TRBD1
DNA: TGTGCCAGTAGTTCTACAGGGGGCGAGACCCAGTACTTC
CDR3: CASSSTGGETQYF

J: TRBJ1-5
V: TRBV6-2/TRBV6-3
size: few
D: -
DNA: TGTGCCAGCAGTTACTCGATGGGGCCACCCCAGCATTTT
CDR3: CASSYSMGPPQHF

J: TRBJ1-6
V: TRBV18
size: -
D: -
DNA: TGTGCCAGCTCACCACAGCCAGGGAATTCACCCCTCCACTTT
CDR3: CASSPQPGNSPLHF

J: TRBJ1-6
V: TRBV2
size: many
D: -
DNA: TGTGCCAGCAGTGAAAACAGGCTAGGCAATTCACCCCTCCACTTT
CDR3: CASSENRLGNSPLHF

J: TRBJ2-7
V: TRBV6-5
size: -
D: TRBD1
DNA: TGTGCCAGCAGTTACCCGGGACAGGGCACCTACGAGCAGTACTTC
CDR3: CASSYPGQGTYEQYF

J: TRBJ2-1
V: TRBV11-2
size: many
D: -
DNA: TGTGCCAGCAGCTTAATACGGGGCAATGAGCAGTTCTTC
CDR3: CASSLIRGNEQFF

J: TRBJ1-4
V: TRBV7-6
size: -
D: -
DNA: TGTGCCAGCAGCCCCGGGGCGAGGGCGGGTGAAAAACTGTTTTTT
CDR3: CASSPGARAGEKLFF

J: TRBJ1-4
V: TRBV20-1
size: many
D: TRBD1
DNA: TGCAGTGCAATGACAGGGGGGGCCTCAGCAGGGGAAAAACTGTTTTTT
CDR3: CSAMTGGASAGEKLFF

J: TRBJ1-2
V: TRBV6-2/TRBV6-3
size: -
D: -
DNA: TGTGCCAGCAGTTTCGAAGGGTTTGGCTACACCTTC
CDR3: CASSFEGFGYTF

J: TRBJ1-1
V: TRBV14
size: many
D: -
DNA: TGTGCCAGCAGCCAGATACAGGGACTGATGAACACTGAAGCTTTCTTT
CDR3: CASSQIQGLMNTEAFF

J: TRBJ1-6
V: TRBV28
size: many
D: -
DNA: TGTGCCAGCAGTTTGCGGACACACCCTAGCTCCTATAATTCACCCCTCCACTTT
CDR3: CASSLRTHPSSYNSPLHF

J: TRBJ2-6
V: TRBV11-2
size: many
D: TRBD1
DNA: TGTGCCAGCAGCTTAATGGGACAGACTGGGGCCAACGTCCTGACTTTC
CDR3: CASSLMGQTGANVLTF

J: TRBJ2-1
V: TRBV3-1
size: -
D: TRBD2
DNA: TGTGCCAGCAGTGAAAGCGGGAGTCGGGGGAATGAGCAGTTCTTC
CDR3: CASSESGSRGNEQFF

J: TRBJ2-3
V: TRBV7-2
size: -
D: -
DNA: TGTGCCAGCAGCTTAGCGGGCCCAGATACGCAGTATTTT
CDR3: CASSLAGPDTQYF

J: TRBJ1-2
V: TRBV7-8
size: many
D: TRBD1
DNA: TGTGCCAGCAGCGTGGACAGGGTGTCTGGCTACACCTTC
CDR3: CASSVDRVSGYTF

J: TRBJ2-7
V: TRBV3-1
size: few
D: TRBD2
DNA: TGTGCCAGCAGCCTCCACGGGGGGTACGAGCAGTACTTC
CDR3: CASSLHGGYEQYF

J: TRBJ1-2
V: TRBV18
size: -
D: -
DNA: TGTGCCAGCTCACGGAGAACCGGGGGTTTGGACTATGGCTACACCTTC
CDR3: CASSRRTGGLDYGYTF

J: TRBJ2-2
V: TRBV12-3/TRBV12-4
size: -
D: TRBD2
DNA: TGTGCCACAAGAAAAGCCGGGGGGACCGGGGAGCTGTTTTTT
CDR3: CATRKAGGTGELFF

J: TRBJ2-3
V: TRBV29-1
size: few
D: -
DNA: TGCAGGGCAGATACGCAGTATTTT
CDR3: CRADTQYF

J: TRBJ1-5
V: TRBV6-1
size: many
D: TRBD1
DNA: TGTGCCAGCAGCCCAGACAGGGACGGGCCCCAGCATTTT
CDR3: CASSPDRDGPQHF

J: TRBJ2-7
V: TRBV6-1
size: many
D: -
DNA: TGTGCCAGCAGGACCGGACAGCCATCCTACGAGCAGTACTTC
CDR3: CASRTGQPSYEQYF

J: TRBJ2-3
V: TRBV25-1
size: few
D: -
DNA: TGTGCCAGCAGTGAAATGCAAATCCAACCCCGGACAGACGCATTGGGTGACACAGATACGCAGTATTTT
CDR3: CASSEMQIQPRTDALGDTDTQYF

J: TRBJ2-1
V: TRBV29-1
size: -
D: TRBD2
DNA: TGTGGCGGGAGGGCCTACAATGAGCAGTTCTTC
CDR3: CGGRAYNEQFF

J: TRBJ2-1
V: TRBV6-2/TRBV6-3
size: many
D: TRBD2
DNA: TGTGCCAGCAGACCCCTAGCGGGTGACTACAATGAGCAGTTCTTC
CDR3: CASRPLAGDYNEQFF

J: TRBJ2-3
V: TRBV7-2
size: many
D: -
DNA: TGTGCCAGCAGCGCCTCCTGGCGGGATACGCAGTATTTT
CDR3: CASSASWRDTQYF

J: TRBJ2-1
V: TRBV7-3
size: -
D: -
DNA: TGTGCCAGCAGCCTCTCGGTTGGCCCTTACAATGAGCAGTTCTTC
CDR3: CASSLSVGPYNEQFF

J: TRBJ2-7
V: TRBV9
size: few
D: -
DNA: TGTGCCAGCAGCCCACTGTGGGAGCCGGAGGAGCAGTACTTC
CDR3: CASSPLWEPEEQYF

J: TRBJ2-7
V: TRBV6-2/TRBV6-3
size: -
D: TRBD1
DNA: TGTGCCAGCAGGAACCCAGGGGGCTCCTACGAGCAGTACTTC
CDR3: CASRNPGGSYEQYF

J: TRBJ2-5
V: TRBV10-1
size: -
D: -
DNA: TGCGCCAGCAGTGACCCCGTTGGGACCCAGTACTTC
CDR3: CASSDPVGTQYF

J: TRBJ2-5
V: TRBV19
size: -
D: TRBD2
DNA: TGTGCCAGTAGTTCCGGGACTAGCGGGAGAAAGACCCAGTACTTC
CDR3: CASSSGTSGRKTQYF

J: TRBJ2-7
V: TRBV29-1
size: many
D: -
DNA: TGCAGCGTTGAAGAGGGCAGGGCCCCCTACGAGCAGTACTTC
CDR3: CSVEEGRAPYEQYF